These T cell receptor beta chains were read from a single sample in a study of blood T cell repertoires in COVID-19. Data came from immunoSEQ multiplex PCR; TCRdb stores just in-frame clones and leaves some out. The table has just over 250,000 clones, about 87% seen once. The sequencing sample was made of peripheral blood. Receptor source: a man aged 55 to 70 who had recovered from COVID-19. Both conserved end residues are part of each CDR3. The D gene is left open where the match is weak. Expanded clones are given a class, and other clones once, few, many or no size at all.

>.|few|TRBV11-2|TRBJ2-1
CASSLGQGYYNEQFF
TGTGCCAGCAGCTTAGGGCAGGGCTATTACAATGAGCAGTTCTTC
>TRBD1|.|TRBV19|TRBJ2-7
CASSDYTGGAPYEQYF
TGTGCCAGTAGTGACTATACAGGGGGCGCCCCCTACGAGCAGTACTTC
>.|.|TRBV4-1|TRBJ1-1
CASSQAEGRTEAFF
TGCGCCAGCAGCCAAGCGGAGGGCCGGACTGAAGCTTTCTTT
>.|.|TRBV5-4|TRBJ1-3
CASSQAPSSFSGNTIYF
TGTGCCAGCAGCCAGGCCCCAAGCTCTTTCTCTGGAAACACCATATATTTT
>TRBD1|.|TRBV30|TRBJ1-5
CAWSEGTGGNQPQHF
TGTGCCTGGAGTGAAGGGACAGGGGGCAATCAGCCCCAGCATTTT
>.|.|TRBV9|TRBJ1-6
CASSATDTNSPLHF
TGTGCCAGCAGCGCCACAGACACTAATTCACCCCTCCACTTT
>.|.|TRBV11-2|TRBJ1-4
CATGQGYNEKLFF
TGTGCCACCGGGCAGGGGTATAATGAAAAACTGTTTTTT
>TRBD1|.|TRBV5-1|TRBJ1-5
CASSLGQGGSQPQHF
TGCGCCAGCAGCTTGGGACAGGGGGGTAGTCAGCCCCAGCATTTT
>TRBD2|.|TRBV9|TRBJ2-5
CASSVATSGGQETQYF
TGTGCCAGCAGCGTAGCTACTAGCGGGGGGCAAGAGACCCAGTACTTC
>.|.|TRBV6-5|TRBJ1-2
CASSQAGGGNGYTF
TGTGCCAGCAGCCAAGCTGGGGGAGGAAATGGCTACACCTTC
>.|.|TRBV10-3|TRBJ2-7
CAISETAYEQYF
TGTGCCATCAGTGAAACAGCCTACGAGCAGTACTTC
>TRBD2|.|TRBV5-1|TRBJ2-2
CASSISGTGGTGELFF
TGCGCCAGCAGCATCTCCGGGACGGGAGGCACCGGGGAGCTGTTTTTT
>.|.|TRBV7-3|TRBJ2-4
CASSLIAGAKNKNIQYF
TGTGCCAGCAGCTTAATCGCGGGGGCCAAGAACAAAAACATTCAGTACTTC
>.|.|TRBV6-1|TRBJ1-5
CASSYTGLQPQHF
TGTGCCAGCAGTTATACGGGACTCCAGCCCCAGCATTTT
>.|.|TRBV7-2|TRBJ1-5
CASRLIGGGNQPQHF
TGTGCCAGCAGATTGATTGGGGGGGGCAATCAGCCCCAGCATTTT
>TRBD1|.|TRBV27|TRBJ2-7
CASTRMRTGVYEQYF
TGTGCCAGCACCCGAATGAGGACAGGGGTCTACGAGCAGTACTTC
>.|.|TRBV5-6|TRBJ2-3
CASSSYPGGTDTQYF
TGTGCCAGCAGCTCGTATCCGGGAGGCACAGATACGCAGTATTTT
>.|.|TRBV7-9|TRBJ1-5
CASSRGGTSGTPQHF
TGTGCCAGCAGCCGGGGGGGGACCTCGGGGACGCCCCAGCATTTT
>.|.|TRBV6-1|TRBJ2-1
CASSATFGQYSYNEQFF
TGTGCCAGCAGTGCCACGTTTGGACAGTACTCCTACAATGAGCAGTTCTTC
>.|.|TRBV19|TRBJ1-5
CASSIRAGPVGDQPQHF
TGTGCCAGTAGTATTAGGGCAGGTCCGGTAGGGGATCAGCCCCAGCATTTT
>TRBD2|.|TRBV5-1|TRBJ2-7
CASRLAGSREQYF
TGCGCCAGCAGACTAGCGGGGAGTAGGGAGCAGTACTTC
>TRBD1|.|TRBV6-1|TRBJ1-5
CASSDGAGGTQPQHF
TGTGCCAGCAGTGATGGGGCAGGGGGAACTCAGCCCCAGCATTTT
>TRBD1|.|TRBV14|TRBJ2-7
CASSPPGQGDLEQYF
TGTGCCAGCAGCCCACCGGGACAGGGGGACCTCGAGCAGTACTTC
>TRBD2|.|TRBV7-2|TRBJ2-2
CASSFSGGYTGELFF
TGTGCCAGCAGCTTTAGCGGGGGGTACACCGGGGAGCTGTTTTTT
>TRBD1|once|TRBV27|TRBJ2-1
CASSLDRGGYNEQFF
TGTGCCAGCAGCCTTGACAGGGGAGGTTACAATGAGCAGTTCTTC
>TRBD1|.|TRBV18|TRBJ1-3
CASSPLEGAPGNTIYF
TGTGCCAGCTCACCGCTGGAGGGGGCCCCTGGAAACACCATATATTTT
>TRBD1|.|TRBV11-2|TRBJ1-2
CASSPRQGGGYTF
TGTGCCAGCAGCCCCCGACAGGGTGGTGGCTACACCTTC
>.|.|TRBV7-9|TRBJ2-7
CASRSSHPGDSLFF
TGTGCCAGCAGGTCCTCCCACCCGGGGGACAGCCTCTTCTTC
>.|.|TRBV6-5|TRBJ2-7
CASSYSSGQGIHEQYF
TGTGCCAGCAGTTACTCTTCGGGGCAGGGGATCCACGAGCAGTACTTC
>.|.|TRBV7-3|TRBJ1-1
CASSLGSLGTEAFF
TGTGCCAGCAGCCTGGGTAGCTTGGGCACTGAAGCTTTCTTT
>.|.|TRBV11-1|TRBJ2-7
CASSLSYYEQYF
TGTGCCAGCAGCTTATCTTACTACGAGCAGTACTTC
>.|.|TRBV19|TRBJ2-7
CASSIKADSTYEQYF
TGTGCCAGTAGTATAAAAGCAGACAGTACCTACGAGCAGTACTTC
>.|.|TRBV7-2|TRBJ1-4
CASRQTVTNEKLFF
TGTGCCAGCAGACAGACGGTGACTAATGAAAAACTGTTTTTT
>.|.|TRBV5-4|TRBJ2-2
CASSSADEGDTGELFF
TGTGCCAGCAGCTCCGCGGACGAGGGGGACACCGGGGAGCTGTTTTTT
>.|.|TRBV20-1|TRBJ1-1
CSAIRNTEAFF
TGCAGTGCCATCAGGAACACTGAAGCTTTCTTT
>TRBD1|.|TRBV5-1|TRBJ1-4
CASSLVGQEEKLFF
TGCGCCAGCAGCTTGGTGGGACAGGAGGAAAAACTGTTTTTT
>.|.|TRBV27|TRBJ2-2
CASRQNGGTGAGELFF
TGTGCCAGCAGGCAAAATGGTGGGACTGGAGCCGGGGAGCTGTTTTTT
>TRBD1|.|TRBV18|TRBJ2-1
CASSLQGGVDNEQFF
TGTGCCAGCTCACTACAGGGGGGTGTGGACAATGAGCAGTTCTTC
>TRBD1|.|TRBV28|TRBJ1-5
CASSSRDRGRGQPQHF
TGTGCCAGCAGTTCCCGGGACAGGGGAAGGGGTCAGCCCCAGCATTTT
>TRBD1|.|TRBV27|TRBJ2-1
CASSLITGGWNEQFF
TGTGCCAGCAGTTTAATTACAGGGGGCTGGAATGAGCAGTTCTTC
>.|.|TRBV29-1|TRBJ2-7
CSILQGNYEQYF
TGCAGCATATTGCAGGGGAACTACGAGCAGTACTTC
>TRBD1|.|TRBV5-4|TRBJ1-4
CASSSDRGSEKLFF
TGTGCCAGCAGCTCGGACAGGGGAAGCGAAAAACTGTTTTTT
>TRBD1|.|TRBV5-1|TRBJ2-7
CASSLGGQGNSEQYF
TGCGCCAGCAGCTTGGGGGGACAGGGTAACTCCGAGCAGTACTTC
>TRBD1|.|TRBV7-6|TRBJ2-1
CASTKLIDRGYNEQFF
TGTGCCAGTACGAAGTTAATTGACAGGGGGTACAATGAGCAGTTCTTC
>TRBD1|.|TRBV5-1|TRBJ2-6
CASSLGARLGTGPSGANVLTF
TGCGCCAGCAGCTTGGGAGCTCGTCTAGGGACAGGCCCCTCTGGGGCCAACGTCCTGACTTTC
>.|.|TRBV5-6|TRBJ1-2
CASSLGARLYGYTF
TGTGCCAGCAGCTTAGGGGCCAGGCTATATGGCTACACCTTC
>.|.|TRBV6-6|TRBJ2-5
CASSYGGAQETQYF
TGTGCCAGCAGTTACGGGGGCGCTCAAGAGACCCAGTACTTC
>.|once|TRBV27|TRBJ1-1
CASSGHGRDTEAFF
TGTGCCAGCAGTGGACACGGGAGGGACACTGAAGCTTTCTTT
>TRBD1|.|TRBV4-1|TRBJ1-2
CASSRTGGAYGYTF
TGCGCCAGCAGCCGGACAGGGGGGGCCTATGGCTACACCTTC
>TRBD2|.|TRBV15|TRBJ2-2
CATRRSGGTGELFF
TGTGCCACCAGGAGGAGCGGGGGGACCGGGGAGCTGTTTTTT
>TRBD2|.|TRBV7-2|TRBJ2-5
CASSSAGGRETQYF
TGTGCCAGCAGCTCAGCGGGGGGGCGGGAGACCCAGTACTTC
>TRBD1|.|TRBV14|TRBJ1-1
CASTPSLGTGNTEAFF
TGTGCCAGCACCCCAAGCCTCGGGACAGGGAACACTGAAGCTTTCTTT